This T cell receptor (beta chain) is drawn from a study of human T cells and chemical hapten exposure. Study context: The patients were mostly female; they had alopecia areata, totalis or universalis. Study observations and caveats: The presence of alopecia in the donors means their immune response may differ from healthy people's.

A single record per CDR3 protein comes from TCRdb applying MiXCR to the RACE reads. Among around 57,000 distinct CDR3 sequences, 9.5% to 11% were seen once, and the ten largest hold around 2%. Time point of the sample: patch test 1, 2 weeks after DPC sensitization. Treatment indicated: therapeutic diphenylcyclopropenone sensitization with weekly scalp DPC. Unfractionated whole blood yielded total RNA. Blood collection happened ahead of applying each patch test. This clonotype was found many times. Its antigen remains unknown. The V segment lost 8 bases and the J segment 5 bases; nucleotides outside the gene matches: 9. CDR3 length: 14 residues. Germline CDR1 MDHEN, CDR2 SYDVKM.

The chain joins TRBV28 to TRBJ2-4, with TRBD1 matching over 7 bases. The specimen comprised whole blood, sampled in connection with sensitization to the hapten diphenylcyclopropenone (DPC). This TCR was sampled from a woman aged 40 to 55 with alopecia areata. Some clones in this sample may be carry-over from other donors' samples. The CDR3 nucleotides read TGTGCCAGCCGTCCTTACACAGGGGAAAACATTCAGTACTTC. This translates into CASRPYTGENIQYF.